In its sample, the clone carrying this T cell receptor beta chain was seen a few times. These data are taken from a study of blood T cell repertoires in COVID-19. About the study: There were acute and convalescent COVID-19 samples, and they came from the United States, Italy and Spain. From T cells, B-cell-depleted T cells, or PBMCs came the material, which was cDNA or gDNA.

The V gene's germline CDR1 is MNHEY and CDR2 SVGAGI. The trim removed 6 bases at V and 4 bases at J, leaving 7 bases unmatched. This CDR3 region has 15 residues. Methods used by the authors: Amplification of reference gene primers provided the estimated nucleated cell counts. Only in-frame clones appear in the TCRdb table, and some are missing; sequencing was by immunoSEQ multiplex PCR. That table furnishes V, J and clone size, whereas the DNA furnished D and trimming. The data show approximately 80,000 clones, 82% seen once. The genes are TRBV6-5 and TRBJ2-2; 8 bases line up with TRBD1. Sample: peripheral blood. The receptor comes from a man in his 60s with acute or convalescent COVID-19. CDR3 DNA: TGTGCCAGCAGGACCGGACAGGGCTTCACCGGGGAGCTGTTTTTT. Translation gives CASRTGQGFTGELFF.